This paragraph covers one TCR beta chain sequence. Its antigen remains unknown. The sample comes from a study of blood T cells in healthy people across ages. With a J-beta primer mix and a sample-barcoded 5' primer, a second PCR ran roughly 6 to 12 cycles. There were at least 2.5 million CDR3-containing paired-end reads obtained from each sample. From the 5' RACE reads, TCRdb called clonotypes with MiXCR, one entry per CDR3 protein. The sample contains over 450,000 distinct CDR3 sequences, 24% of which appear only once. Study-wide points: Donors of long life had a larger count of naive CD4+ cells and greater diversity than aged donors.

This CDR3 is 16 amino acids long. J was trimmed by 6 bases and V by 5 bases; bases with no gene match: 14. Per the germline V gene, CDR1 is SQVTM and CDR2 is ANQGSEA. This sample was also put to use in a study of T cells of mothers and their children. That report notes: Sample barcodes plus 2-4 random nucleotides came from the M1S primer. Each child contributed roughly 3.2 million TCR beta CDR3 reads, while each mother contributed over 8 million.

The sample consisted of blood. The chain employs TRBV29-1 and TRBJ2-1, with 9 bases fitting TRBD2. The source is a boy aged 5-17 years in good health. CDR3 bases: TGCAGCGTTTGTTTGTATGCGGGGGGGGCCGGCAATGAGCAGTTCTTC. Amino acid sequence: CSVCLYAGGAGNEQFF.